The 21 T cell receptor beta chains below all came from one sample that was sequenced in a study of tumor and adjacent non-tumor tissue in lung cancer. A modified ARM-PCR protocol with three rounds of nested PCR amplified TCRbeta. TCRdb analysed the multiplex PCR reads with MiXCR anew, one entry per CDR3 protein. Here the sample spans some 90,000 distinct CDR3 sequences, about 61% being singletons. This sample's RNA came from whole unsorted tissue. Source material: lung tumor tissue. These receptors originate from a man aged 65-85 years with non-small cell lung cancer.

Notes on this clonotype: The junction departs from the called germline gene at one end, perhaps through a read error. The chain employs TRBV5-4 and TRBJ1-3, with no clear D. The CDR3 spans 16 residues. Germline loops: CDR1 SGHNT, CDR2 YYREEE (reference sequence). This CDR3 is CTSSFGGSTSGNTTYF. The CDR3 DNA sequence: TGTACCAGCAGCTTTGGAGGGTCAACTTCTGGAAACACCACATATTTT.

This clonotype occurred once. With a much larger clone just one base away, this may be a read error. The chain carries TRBV20-1 and TRBJ2-1, with 7 bases fitting TRBD2. CDR1 and CDR2 from the germline V gene are DFQATT and SNEGSKA (reference sequence). The CDR3 extends over 13 amino acids. V shed 7 bases, J shed 9 bases, and the junction held 12 bases outside the gene matches. CDR3 amino acids: CSVLADEDSEQFF. The CDR3 nucleotides read TGCAGTGTTCTAGCGGACGAAGACAGTGAGCAGTTCTTC.

The chain has TRBV11-2 and TRBJ2-3; the match to TRBD2 covers 8 bases. CDR1 and CDR2 from the germline V gene are SGHAT and FQNNGV. The V and J ends lost 2 bases and 13 bases, in that order; junction bases with no gene match: 23. The CDR3 is 18 amino acids. The CDR3 DNA follows: TGTGCCAGCAGCTTATCGATCGCGGCGCGGGGGGCTGAGATACAGGAGTATTTT. Encoded protein: CASSLSIAARGAEIQEYF.

This clonotype was detected only once. Since a much larger clone is just one base distant, this may be a read error. This chain's CDR3 is CSARDRGQGYEQYF. CDR3 bases: TGCAGTGCTAGAGATCGGGGACAGGGGTACGAGCAGTACTTC. The genes are TRBV20-1 and TRBJ2-7; the match to TRBD1 covers 10 bases. V shed 0 bases and J 4 bases; nucleotides not matched to a gene: 3. The CDR3 is 14 residues long. The germline V gene has CDR1 DFQATT and CDR2 SNEGSKA (reference sequence).

For this clonotype: The junction differs from germline at one of its ends, possibly a read error. The chain uses TRBV6-1 and TRBJ2-7; D not certain. Germline V lookup: CDR1 MNHNS, CDR2 SASEGT. This CDR3 contains 14 residues. CDR3 sequence (DNA): TGTGCCAGCAGCGCAGCCCCTCAGACCTATGAGCAGTACTTC. It translates to CASSAAPQTYEQYF.

This clonotype occurred many times. The chain has TRBV6-6 and TRBJ2-2; D not certain. V was shortened by 4 bases and J by 4 bases, with 13 bases between the two germline ends. This CDR3 spans 15 amino acids. Looked up from germline, CDR1 is MNHNY and CDR2 is SVGAGI (reference sequence). CDR3 amino acids: CASSSLPGGTGELFF. The CDR3 DNA sequence: TGTGCCAGCAGTTCCCTACCAGGTGGCACCGGGGAGCTGTTTTTT.

As concerns this clonotype: At one boundary the junction diverges from the germline segment, which might be a read error. The rearrangement joins TRBV10-2 to TRBJ2-3; the D gene is possibly TRBD1 (6 bases). Germline CDR1 reads WSHSY; CDR2 reads SAAADI. The CDR3 is 16 amino acids. CDR3 coding DNA: TGCACCAGCAGTCAAGGTTCAGGGGCCCACACGGATACGCAGTATTTT. Its translation: CTSSQGSGAHTDTQYF.

Regarding this clonotype: The CDR3 ends on some other residue instead of the conserved phenylalanine or tryptophan, so this is likely a read error. The chain recombines TRBV11-2 with TRBJ2-2, with 7 bases lining up with TRBD1. CDR3 length: 16 residues. J was trimmed by 9 bases and V by 5 bases; bases with no gene match: 15. Germline values: CDR1 SGHAT, CDR2 FQNNGV. In DNA, the CDR3 is TGTGCCAGCAGCCTACAGGGGACATTGTTCGCCCGGGAGCTGTTTTAT. Amino acid sequence: CASSLQGTLFARELFY.

On this clonotype: The junction departs from the called germline gene at one end, perhaps through a read error. The V call is TRBV29-1, the J call TRBJ2-6, with D uncertain. CDR3 length: 14 residues. The germline V gene has CDR1 SQVTM and CDR2 ANQGSEA. This CDR3 is CGVAVFSGANVLTF. In nucleotides, the CDR3 is TGCGGCGTTGCGGTGTTCTCTGGGGCCAACGTCCTGACTTTC.

With regard to this clonotype: This may stem from a read error, because a much larger clone lies one nucleotide away. In DNA, the CDR3 is TGTGCCAGCAGTTACTCCCTAGCGGGAGGACAAACCACCTCCTACGAGCACTACTTC. Residues: CASSYSLAGGQTTSYEHYF. V and J are TRBV6-2 or TRBV6-3 and TRBJ2-7; 11 bases agree with TRBD2. Germline lookup yields CDR1 MNHEY and CDR2 SVGEGT. The CDR3 length is 19 residues.

Remarks on this clonotype: The junction does not match germline at one end; this may be a read error. V and J are TRBV11-3 and TRBJ1-1; D is undetermined. Germline CDR1 reads SGHNT; CDR2 reads YENEEA. The CDR3 runs to 16 residues. DNA for the CDR3: TGTGCCAGCAGCCGCAGTGTGACAAATGTGAATACTGAAGCTTTCTTT. This gives the protein CASSRSVTNVNTEAFF.

As to this clonotype: The conserved phenylalanine or tryptophan normally closing the CDR3 is absent here, so this likely arose from a read error. In nucleotides, the CDR3 is TGTACCAGCAGTGCTCCTAGCGGGGGTTCGCTGAAGACACAGTACCTC. Its translation is CTSSAPSGGSLKTQYL. The chain is built from TRBV6-1 and TRBJ2-5, with 10 bases that match TRBD2. Germline V lookup: CDR1 MNHNS, CDR2 SASEGT. The CDR3 is made up of 16 amino acids.

Regarding this clonotype: Given a much more abundant clone one base away, this may be a read error. The V call is TRBV7-9, the J call TRBJ2-3, with D uncertain. Deletions cut 1 base from V and 10 bases from J, with 12 bases between. There are 13 residues in the CDR3. CDR1 and CDR2 (germline): SEHNR, FQNEAQ (reference sequence). CDR3 DNA sequence: TGTGCCAGCAGCTTAGGCAGTCATGTACCGCAGTATTTT. This sequence encodes CASSLGSHVPQYF.

The chain employs TRBV6-2 or TRBV6-3 and TRBJ2-1; D is undetermined. CDR1 is MNHEY, CDR2 SVGEGT, per germline. The CDR3 totals 12 residues. CDR3 in DNA: TGTGTCAACAGTTACCCGACAAATGAGCAGTTCTTC. The encoded protein is CVNSYPTNEQFF.

V and J are TRBV4-1 and TRBJ1-5; 7 bases are shared with TRBD1. This CDR3 region has 18 residues. The J segment lost 0 bases and the V segment lost 0 bases, leaving 8 bases of the junction unmatched. Germline-derived CDR1 and CDR2 are MGHRA and YSYEKL. The CDR3 is CASSQDLGTDDSNQPQHF. The CDR3 coding sequence is TGCGCCAGCAGCCAAGATCTCGGGACAGATGATAGCAATCAGCCCCAGCATTTT.

The rearrangement uses TRBV11-2 and TRBJ1-3, with no clear D. V gave up 10 bases and J gave up 0 bases, with 16 bases separating them. The length of the CDR3 is 15 residues. Germline CDR1 and CDR2: SGHAT and FQNNGV. CDR3 region: CAISLVAGSGNTIYF. For the CDR3, the DNA is TGTGCCATCAGTTTAGTCGCAGGCTCTGGAAACACCATATATTTT.

Details on this clonotype: Likely a read error: the CDR3 ends without its conserved phenylalanine or tryptophan. The chain employs TRBV4-1 and TRBJ2-5; D gene unclear. In germline, CDR1 is MGHRA, CDR2 YSYEKL. The CDR3 has 14 residues. The ends were cut back, 3 bases at V and 0 bases at J, with 8 bases in the middle. The CDR3 DNA reads TGCGCCAGCAGCCATGCACTGTACCAAGAGACCCAGTACCTC. Its translation is CASSHALYQETQYL.

CDR3 sequence: CSVDAPGHFSSYEQYF. CDR3 bases: TGCAGCGTTGATGCCCCGGGACACTTCAGCTCCTACGAGCAGTACTTC. The V and J genes are TRBV29-1 and TRBJ2-7; a possible D gene is TRBD1 (6 bases). The CDR3 covers 16 residues. The V end lost 3 bases, the J end lost 0 bases, and 18 bases lay between the germline ends. Germline V lookup: CDR1 SQVTM, CDR2 ANQGSEA.

This clonotype appeared many times. The J gene is TRBJ1-2, the V gene TRBV29-1, with 9 bases that match TRBD1. Germline CDR1 and CDR2: SQVTM and ANQGSEA. The CDR3 extends over 13 amino acids. V trimming: 7 bases; J trimming: 6 bases; junction bases outside the gene matches: 9. DNA for the CDR3: TGCAGCGCCCTGGACAGGGGATATGATGGCTACACCTTC. Protein sequence: CSALDRGYDGYTF.

About this clonotype: A read error is likely, as this CDR3 ends without the conserved phenylalanine or tryptophan. No DNA is shown, since the ends of the CDR3 on it are uncertain; the CDR3 is the one TCRdb lists. The chain employs TRBV5-4 and TRBJ2-7. Germline values: CDR1 SGHNT, CDR2 YYREEE (reference sequence). 15 amino acids form the CDR3, both terminal residues included. This chain's CDR3 is CASSFNRGGAYVLYL.

This clonotype was observed a handful of times. The germline gene is not matched at one end of the junction; a read error may be the cause. The chain joins TRBV11-2 to TRBJ2-3; D perhaps matches TRBD2 (6 bases). The CDR3 extends over 16 amino acids. From germline, CDR1 is SGHAT and CDR2 FQNNGV. CDR3 region: CASILASGGSTDTQYF. For the CDR3, the DNA is TGTGCCAGCATCTTAGCCAGCGGAGGGAGCACTGATACGCAGTATTTT.